The clone carrying this T cell receptor (beta chain) occurred many times. Together with a sample-barcoded 5' primer, a J-beta primer mix was included in a second PCR lasting roughly 6 to 12 cycles. CDR3-containing paired-end reads numbered at least 2.5 million in each sample. Via MiXCR, TCRdb re-called the 5' RACE reads, giving one row per CDR3 protein. The table shows roughly 700,000 distinct CDR3 sequences, with about 30% occurring only once. This sample is part of a study of blood T cells in healthy people across ages. Trimming removed 8 bases from V and 5 bases from J; junction bases left unmatched: 13. The CDR3 is 15 residues long. Germline CDR1 reads MDHEN; CDR2 reads SYDVKM.

V gene TRBV28 combines with J gene TRBJ2-5, with TRBD2 matching 8 bases. This sequence was found in a woman aged 80 or over in good health. Input material: blood. CDR3 amino acids: CASLTRRGGGETQYF. CDR3 nucleotide sequence: TGTGCCAGCCTCACGAGACGGGGGGGCGGGGAGACCCAGTACTTC. Full variable domain (missing parts from reference TRBV28 and TRBJ2-5): DVKVTQSSRYLVKRTGEKVFLECVQDMDHENMFWYRQDPGLGLRLIYFSYDVKMKEKGDIPEGYSVSREKKERFSLILESASTNQTSMYLCASLTRRGGGETQYFGPGTRLLVL.